Shown below are 21 T cell receptor beta chains from a single sample sequenced in a study of blood T cells in healthy people across ages. Sample-barcoded 5' priming and a J-beta primer mix drove a second PCR of 7 to 11 cycles. TCRdb reprocessed the 5' RACE reads via MiXCR and lists one record per CDR3 protein. Here the sample spans 1.5 million to 2 million distinct CDR3 sequences, around half being singletons. Sample: blood. The source of these receptors is a woman aged 40-49 years in good health.

The V and J genes are TRBV27 and TRBJ2-2; D is perhaps TRBD2 (6 bases). The V end lost 3 bases, the J end lost 5 bases, and 7 bases lay between the germline ends. The CDR3 extends over 13 amino acids. CDR1 MNHEY and CDR2 SMNVEV come from the germline V gene (reference sequence). Written as DNA, the CDR3 is TGTGCCAGCAGTTTTGGGGGGACCGGGGAGCTGTTTTTT. It codes for CASSFGGTGELFF.

This chain links TRBV15 with TRBJ2-7; the match to TRBD2 covers 10 bases. The end of the DNA is better explained by TRBJ2-5, so the J call may be wrong. The CDR3 extends over 18 amino acids. Germline V gene data show CDR1 as LNHNV and CDR2 as YYDKDF (reference sequence). Here the CDR3 reads CATSRDSTSGAFIGTQYF. The CDR3 DNA reads as TGTGCCACCAGCAGAGATAGCACTAGCGGGGCGTTCATTGGGACCCAGTACTTC.

As concerns this clonotype: At one end the junction does not follow the germline gene, possibly because of a read error. V usage is TRBV15 and J usage is TRBJ2-3; possible D gene TRBD1, 6 bases. The CDR3 has 15 residues. CDR1 is LNHNV and CDR2 is YYDKDF in the germline V gene (reference sequence). CDR3 amino acids: CATGRDEGGTDTQYF. The CDR3 DNA reads as TGTGCCACCGGCAGAGATGAGGGGGGCACAGATACGCAGTATTTT.

The chain has TRBV6-2 or TRBV6-3 and TRBJ2-7; 11 nucleotides agree with TRBD2. The length of the CDR3 is 15 residues. Germline assignment: CDR1 MNHEY and CDR2 SVGEGT. V shed 3 bases and J 3 bases; nucleotides not matched to a gene: 4. The CDR3 DNA reads TGTGCCAGCAGTTATGGGGGGACTAGCGGCTACGAGCAGTACTTC. Encoded protein: CASSYGGTSGYEQYF.

The chain is built from TRBV7-8 and TRBJ2-1, with 8 bases fitting TRBD1. This CDR3 has 15 amino acids. CDR1 SGHVS and CDR2 FQNEAQ come from the germline V gene. With 5 bases clipped from V and 5 bases from J, the junction kept 8 bases outside the gene matches. The CDR3 is CASSLGQGFNNEQFF. CDR3 nucleotide sequence: TGTGCCAGCAGCCTAGGACAGGGCTTTAACAATGAGCAGTTCTTC. The full variable domain, its missing parts supplied by reference TRBV7-8 and TRBJ2-1, is GAGVSQSPRYKVAKRGQDVALRCDPISGHVSLFWYQQALGQGPEFLTYFQNEAQLDKSGLPSDRFFAERPEGSVSTLKIQRTQQEDSAVYLCASSLGQGFNNEQFFGPGTRLTVL.

The CDR3 DNA reads as TGTGCCAGCAGAAAAAGGGGCACTCCGCAGTTCTTC. It encodes CASRKRGTPQFF. V is TRBV6-2 or TRBV6-3 and J is TRBJ2-1; D is possibly TRBD1 (5 bases). Germline V CDR1 and CDR2: MNHEY, SVGEGT. This CDR3 has 12 amino acids. V dropped 6 bases and J dropped 12 bases, with 15 bases sitting between them.

The V and J genes are TRBV29-1 and TRBJ1-4; D is possibly TRBD1 (6 bases). The V and J ends lost 4 bases and 8 bases respectively, with 14 bases between them. The germline V gene has CDR1 SQVTM and CDR2 ANQGSEA. The CDR3 length is 13 residues. Here the CDR3 reads CSVAPGDGEKLFF. The CDR3 DNA reads as TGCAGCGTTGCCCCAGGGGATGGAGAAAAACTGTTTTTT.

This chain links TRBV6-2 or TRBV6-3 with TRBJ1-6, with TRBD1 matching over 7 bases. CDR3 size: 14 residues. Per germline, CDR1 MNHEY and CDR2 SVGEGT. The V gene end was trimmed by 2 bases and the J gene end by 9 bases; junction bases not matched to a gene: 4. CDR3 amino acids: CASSYARGTSPLHF. In DNA, the CDR3 is TGTGCCAGCAGTTACGCCAGGGGGACTTCACCCCTCCACTTT.

Turning to this clonotype: An end of the junction does not agree with germline; a read error may underlie this. The chain uses TRBV12-3 or TRBV12-4 and TRBJ2-6, with a weak D call TRBD1 (5 bases). The CDR3 consists of 15 residues. The CDR3 loop is CASSLVSSGADVLTF. CDR3 coding DNA: TGTGCCAGCAGTTTAGTGAGCTCTGGGGCCGACGTCCTGACTTTC.

The chain recombines TRBV25-1 with TRBJ2-1, with unresolved D. Germline CDR1 reads MGHDK; CDR2 reads SYGVNS. The CDR3 covers 8 residues. The V and J ends lost 11 bases and 6 bases respectively, with 2 bases between them. The CDR3, as DNA: TGTGCCTTCAATGAGCAGTTCTTC. Translated, it gives CAFNEQFF.

The chain carries TRBV20-1 and TRBJ2-1, with 11 bases matching TRBD2. J was trimmed by 9 bases and V by 7 bases; bases with no gene match: 8. Germline V CDR1 and CDR2: DFQATT, SNEGSKA (reference sequence). CDR3 length equals 13 residues. The chain's CDR3 is CSELAGGRGEQFF. The CDR3 DNA follows: TGCAGTGAGCTAGCGGGGGGCCGGGGTGAGCAGTTCTTC.

The genes are TRBV6-5 and TRBJ1-2, with TRBD1 identical over 11 bases. The CDR3 extends over 14 amino acids. Trimming took 7 bases from V and 5 from J; bases not matched to a gene: 6. Germline-derived CDR1 and CDR2 are MNHEY and SVGAGI. The CDR3 DNA follows: TGTGCCAGCACCGAGGACAGGGGGCGTTATGGCTACACCTTC. It encodes CASTEDRGRYGYTF.

The chain combines TRBV6-1 with TRBJ1-5, with a tentative D call TRBD1 (5 bases). Germline V CDR1 and CDR2: MNHNS, SASEGT. This CDR3 has 15 amino acids. V gave up 2 bases and J gave up 2 bases, with 10 bases separating them. This CDR3 is CASSENRGGNQPQHF. The CDR3 DNA reads TGTGCCAGCAGTGAAAATCGAGGGGGCAATCAGCCCCAGCATTTT.

Note on this clonotype: The junction and the germline gene differ at one end; a read error may be behind it. The rearrangement joins TRBV5-1 to TRBJ2-7, with D possibly matching TRBD2 (6 bases). The germline gives CDR1 SGHRS, CDR2 YFSETQ. The CDR3 has 16 amino acids. As DNA, the CDR3 is TGCGCCAGCAGCTTGGATGGGGGTCAGCGGGCCTATGAGCAGTACTTC. It yields the protein CASSLDGGQRAYEQYF.

The CDR3 nucleotides are TGTGCCAGCAGCTTAGCCCCCGGGACCCGGCTGGAGACCCAGTACTTC. It yields the protein CASSLAPGTRLETQYF. This rearrangement joins TRBV7-2 to TRBJ2-5; D might be TRBD1 or TRBD2, each matching 5 bases. There are 16 residues in the CDR3. Germline V gene lookup returns CDR1 SGHTA and CDR2 FQGNSA. Trimming removed 0 bases at V and 5 bases at J, with 16 bases between.

The chain recombines TRBV29-1 with TRBJ2-3; possible D gene TRBD2, 6 bases. The V gene's germline CDR1 is SQVTM and CDR2 ANQGSEA. The V end was cut by 4 bases, the J end by 11 bases, with 16 bases between. The CDR3 covers 12 residues. CDR3: CSVAYGGEMQYF. The CDR3 bases are TGCAGCGTTGCGTACGGCGGGGAGATGCAGTATTTT.

This clonotype was detected only a few times. The gene calls are TRBV28 and TRBJ2-4; tentative D call: TRBD1 (5 bases). The CDR3 contains 15 residues. Germline CDR1 MDHEN, CDR2 SYDVKM. Trimming cost V 2 bases and J 3 bases, with 11 bases left between them. The CDR3 DNA sequence: TGTGCCAGCAGTTTACAGGGTCGAGGCAAAAACATTCAGTACTTC. Encoded protein: CASSLQGRGKNIQYF.

A few counts support this clonotype. The V gene is TRBV5-1, the J gene TRBJ2-3; the D gene could be TRBD1 or TRBD2 (5 bases each). V lost 3 bases and J 9 bases, leaving 20 bases between the germline ends. Looked up from germline, CDR1 is SGHRS and CDR2 is YFSETQ. This CDR3 region has 15 residues. CDR3 amino acids: CASSSTGPTASTQYF. The CDR3 coding sequence is TGCGCCAGCAGCTCCACGGGACCCACCGCTAGCACGCAGTATTTT. The whole variable domain, remainder taken from reference TRBV5-1 and TRBJ2-3, is KAGVTQTPRYLIKTRGQQVTLSCSPISGHRSVSWYQQTPGQGLQFLFEYFSETQRNKGNFPGRFSGRQFSNSRSEMNVSTLELGDSALYLCASSSTGPTASTQYFGPGTRLTVL.

The genes are TRBV5-1 and TRBJ2-3; TRBD2 matches 10 bases. Looked up from germline, CDR1 is SGHRS and CDR2 is YFSETQ. The CDR3 covers 17 residues. The trim removed 5 bases at V and 4 bases at J, leaving 13 bases unmatched. The CDR3: CASSRGASGGAADTQYF. The CDR3 nucleotides read TGCGCCAGCAGTCGAGGGGCCAGCGGGGGGGCGGCAGATACGCAGTATTTT.

The V gene is TRBV12-3 or TRBV12-4, the J gene TRBJ1-5; D perhaps matches TRBD1 (6 bases). This CDR3 spans 13 amino acids. V lost 5 bases, J lost 5 bases, and 10 bases lay in between. CDR3 protein: CASSLYRDQPQHF. In DNA, the CDR3 is TGTGCCAGCAGTCTTTACAGGGATCAGCCCCAGCATTTT.

Notes on this clonotype: The junction shows a germline mismatch at one end, possibly a read error. The chain uses TRBV7-2 and TRBJ1-5, with unresolved D. The CDR3 totals 15 residues. Germline loops: CDR1 SGHTA, CDR2 FQGNSA. Written as DNA, the CDR3 is TGTGTCAGCAGCTTAGTGGTAGGGAACGGTCAGCCCCAGCATTTT. This gives the protein CVSSLVVGNGQPQHF.